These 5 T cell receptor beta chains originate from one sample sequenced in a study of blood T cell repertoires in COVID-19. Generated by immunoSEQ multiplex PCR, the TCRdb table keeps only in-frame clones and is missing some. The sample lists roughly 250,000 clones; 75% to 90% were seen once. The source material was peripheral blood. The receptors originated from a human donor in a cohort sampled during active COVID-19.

The CDR3 DNA follows: TGTGCCAGTAGTACGTCTAGCGGGTACACAGATACGCAGTATTTT. This encodes CASSTSSGYTDTQYF. The chain recombines TRBV19 with TRBJ2-3; 8 bases align to TRBD2. In germline, CDR1 is LNHDA, CDR2 SQIVND (reference sequence). Germline trimming cut 4 bases from V and 2 bases from J; bases unmatched to any gene: 5. This CDR3 region has 15 residues. The entire variable domain, with the rest obtained from reference TRBV19 and TRBJ2-3, is as follows: DGGITQSPKYLFRKEGQNVTLSCEQNLNHDAMYWYRQDPGQGLRLIYYSQIVNDFQKGDIAEGYSVSREKKESFPLTVTSAQKNPTAFYLCASSTSSGYTDTQYFGPGTRLTVL.

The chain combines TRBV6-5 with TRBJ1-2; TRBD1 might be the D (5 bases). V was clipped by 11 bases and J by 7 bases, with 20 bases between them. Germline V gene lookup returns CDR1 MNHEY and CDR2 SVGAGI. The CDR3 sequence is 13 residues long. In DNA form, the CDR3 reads TGTGCCTCCTGGTTGGGCAGGGCGGCTGGCTACACCTTC. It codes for CASWLGRAAGYTF.

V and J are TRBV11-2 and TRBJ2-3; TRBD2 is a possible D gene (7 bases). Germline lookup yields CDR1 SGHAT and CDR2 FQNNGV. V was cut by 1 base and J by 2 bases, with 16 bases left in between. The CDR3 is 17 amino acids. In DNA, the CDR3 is TGTGCCAGCAGCTTAGTCGCAGGCGGGGGCAACACAGATACGCAGTATTTT. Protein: CASSLVAGGGNTDTQYF.

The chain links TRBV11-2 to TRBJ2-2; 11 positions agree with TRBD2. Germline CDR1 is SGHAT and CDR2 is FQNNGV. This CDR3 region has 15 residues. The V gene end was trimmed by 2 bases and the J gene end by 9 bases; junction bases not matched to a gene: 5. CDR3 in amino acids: CASSLRLAGTRELFF. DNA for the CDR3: TGTGCCAGCAGCTTACGACTAGCGGGAACTAGGGAGCTGTTTTTT.

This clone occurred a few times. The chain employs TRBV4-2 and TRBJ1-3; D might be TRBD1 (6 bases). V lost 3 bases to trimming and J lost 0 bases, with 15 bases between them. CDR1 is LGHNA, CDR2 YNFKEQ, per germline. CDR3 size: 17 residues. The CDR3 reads CASSHPRTVDSGNTIYF. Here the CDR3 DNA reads TGTGCCAGCAGCCATCCTAGGACAGTCGACTCTGGAAACACCATATATTTT.